This T cell receptor (beta chain) comes out of a study of T cell repertoires in cytomegalovirus infection. Study summary: Public TCR beta signatures indicated both CMV infection and matching HLA type. Findings and limits, study-wide: CMV-specific TCR beta clonotypes restricted by HLA-C were the ones dominating the ex vivo response. Carriers of CMV and the relevant HLA type were discriminated by public TCR beta frequency.

With V trimmed by 5 bases and J by 5 bases, 10 bases remained unmatched. Germline V gene lookup returns CDR1 MNHEY and CDR2 SVGEGT. The CDR3 covers 15 residues. TCRdb reprocessed the reads via MiXCR and lists one record per CDR3 protein. This sample has roughly 720,000 distinct CDR3 sequences, with under 40% found just once. Points on this clonotype: The target antigen is unknown. The CDR3 ends on some other residue instead of the conserved phenylalanine or tryptophan, so this is likely a read error.

The TCR comes from a human donor in good health (CMV status not recorded). Some clones in this sample may be carry-over from other donors' samples. The sequenced sample consisted of PBMCs. V is TRBV6-2 or TRBV6-3 and J is TRBJ2-7; 9 bases agree with TRBD1. The chain's CDR3 is CASSQEPGQGNEQYL. CDR3 coding DNA: TGTGCCAGCAGTCAGGAACCGGGACAGGGTAACGAGCAGTACCTC.